The 23 T cell receptor beta chains listed next were all sequenced from one sample in a study of PD-L1 blockade in urothelial cancer. Sample time point: pretreatment peripheral blood. Profiling relied on immunoSEQ multiplex PCR, and the TCRdb table lists in-frame clones only, not all of them. The table includes roughly 63,000 clones, 81% detected once. The input for sequencing was PBMCs, taken around atezolizumab (anti-PD-L1) treatment. The receptor set was obtained from a man in his 70s with urothelial cancer.

This clone was observed a few times. The V call is TRBV6-5, the J call TRBJ1-1; possible D gene TRBD1, 6 bases. Germline CDR1 and CDR2: MNHEY and SVGAGI. The CDR3 runs to 14 residues. The V and J ends lost 5 bases and 1 base respectively, with 11 bases between them. The CDR3, as DNA: TGTGCCAGCAGTAAACCGACAGGGAACACTGAAGCTTTCTTT. Amino acid sequence: CASSKPTGNTEAFF.

This chain links TRBV5-5 with TRBJ2-1, with a possible D match to TRBD2 (6 bases). The CDR3 has 16 residues. V gave up 2 bases and J gave up 1 base, with 13 bases separating them. CDR1 is SGHKS, CDR2 YYEKEE, per germline (reference sequence). CDR3 amino acids: CASSFDLALSYNEQFF. CDR3 nucleotides: TGTGCCAGCAGCTTCGACCTAGCGTTATCCTACAATGAGCAGTTCTTC.

V usage is TRBV15 and J usage is TRBJ2-5, with a weak D call TRBD2 (6 bases). The V end was cut by 8 bases, the J end by 2 bases, with 6 bases between. CDR3 length: 11 residues. Germline-derived CDR1 and CDR2 are LNHNV and YYDKDF (reference sequence). The CDR3 DNA follows: TGTGCCACCGGGGGGCAAGAGACCCAGTACTTC. Its protein product is CATGGQETQYF.

V is TRBV11-3 and J is TRBJ2-1, with D perhaps matching TRBD1 (6 bases). The germline CDR1 and CDR2 sequences are SGHNT and YENEEA. V shed 8 bases and J shed 0 bases, with 14 bases lying between them. The CDR3 consists of 15 residues. CDR3 sequence reads: CASSLDRSSYNEQFF. DNA of the CDR3: TGTGCCAGCTCTTTGGACAGATCCTCCTACAATGAGCAGTTCTTC.

This chain uses TRBV10-3 with TRBJ2-1; 7 bases line up with TRBD2. The CDR3 covers 13 residues. Per the germline V gene, CDR1 is ENHRY and CDR2 is SYGVKD. J lost 6 bases, V lost 8 bases, and 7 bases had no gene match. The CDR3: CAIRASGLNEQFF. The CDR3 DNA follows: TGTGCCATCCGGGCTAGCGGCCTCAATGAGCAGTTCTTC.

This clone was recorded only once. The chain links TRBV2 to TRBJ1-2; weak D call: TRBD1 (6 bases). Trimming shortened V by 11 bases and J by 4 bases, and 17 bases separated the two germline ends. Per germline, CDR1 SNHLY and CDR2 FYNNEI. The CDR3 loop spans 13 amino acids. CDR3 nucleotide sequence: TGTGCCGGAGCCCTAGGGGGATTCTATGGCTACACCTTC. Amino acids: CAGALGGFYGYTF.

The chain employs TRBV28 and TRBJ2-3; TRBD1 matches at 8 bases. The V gene's germline CDR1 is MDHEN and CDR2 SYDVKM. The CDR3 runs to 14 residues. J was trimmed by 1 base and V by 6 bases; bases with no gene match: 3. The CDR3 protein is CASSDRGGTDTQYF. DNA of the CDR3: TGTGCCAGCAGCGACAGGGGTGGCACAGATACGCAGTATTTT.

CDR3 residues: CASKRDRESGYTF. The CDR3 DNA follows: TGTGCCAGTAAGAGGGACAGGGAGAGTGGCTACACCTTC. V and J are TRBV19 and TRBJ1-2; 9 bases fit TRBD1. Germline V lookup: CDR1 LNHDA, CDR2 SQIVND (reference sequence). The trim removed 7 bases at V and 7 bases at J, leaving 7 bases unmatched. The CDR3 spans 13 residues.

The V and J genes are TRBV7-9 and TRBJ2-7; 13 bases fit TRBD2. This CDR3 has 15 residues. Germline CDR1 is SEHNR and CDR2 is FQNEAQ (reference sequence). V lost 5 bases, J lost 4 bases, and 5 bases stayed unmatched. CDR3 loop: CASSLRTSGSYEQYF. In nucleotides, the CDR3 is TGTGCCAGCAGCCTTCGGACTAGCGGGAGTTACGAGCAGTACTTC.

In this sample, this clone turned up a few times. This sequence joins TRBV30 and TRBJ1-2, with TRBD1 as a possible D gene (5 bases). The CDR3 has 14 residues. Germline V gene lookup returns CDR1 GTSNPN and CDR2 SVGIG (reference sequence). V was trimmed by 3 bases and J by 7 bases, leaving 18 bases between them. The CDR3 coding sequence is TGTGCCTGGAGAACGTCGGGGGAGCGGGGTGGCTACACCTTC. Translating it yields CAWRTSGERGGYTF. Using reference TRBV30 and TRBJ1-2 for the parts outside the CDR3, the full variable domain is SQTIHQWPATLVQPVGSPLSLECTVEGTSNPNLYWYRQAAGRGLQLLFYSVGIGQISSEVPQNLSASRPQDRQFILSSKKLLLSDSGFYLCAWRTSGERGGYTFGSGTRLTVV.

CDR3 bases: TGTGCCACCAGCAGAGATCTGGGCGGGGGGGTCCAAGAGACCCAGTACTTC. Translating gives CATSRDLGGGVQETQYF. V usage is TRBV15 and J usage is TRBJ2-5, with TRBD2 matching 9 bases. The CDR3 totals 17 residues. From germline, CDR1 is LNHNV and CDR2 YYDKDF (reference sequence). The ends lost 0 bases at V and 1 base at J; junction bases unmatched: 6.

The CDR3: CASSLMGRGDEKLFF. As DNA, the CDR3 is TGCGCCAGCAGCTTGATGGGCAGGGGGGATGAAAAACTGTTTTTT. The chain carries TRBV5-1 and TRBJ1-4; 7 positions agree with TRBD1. Looked up from germline, CDR1 is SGHRS and CDR2 is YFSETQ. This CDR3 comprises 15 residues. V lost 1 base and J lost 6; bases outside the gene matches: 6.

The gene calls are TRBV6-5 and TRBJ2-5; 11 bases align to TRBD2. The germline V gene has CDR1 MNHEY and CDR2 SVGAGI. V lost 4 bases, J lost 5 bases, and 6 bases stayed unmatched. The CDR3 is made up of 15 amino acids. The CDR3 DNA reads TGTGCCAGCAGTTCGGGACTAGCGGTCCGGGAGACCCAGTACTTC. This encodes CASSSGLAVRETQYF.

This clone was seen once. This chain connects TRBV28 to TRBJ2-1; possible D gene TRBD1, 6 bases. Germline V CDR1 and CDR2: MDHEN, SYDVKM. Trimming shortened V by 6 bases and J by 3 bases, and 12 bases separated the two germline ends. CDR3 length equals 14 residues. The CDR3 coding sequence is TGTGCCAGCAGAGGGCAGGGGTACTACAATGAGCAGTTCTTC. Protein product: CASRGQGYYNEQFF.

The rearrangement joins TRBV14 to TRBJ1-2; a possible D gene is TRBD1 (5 bases). This CDR3 region has 15 residues. V was cut by 0 bases and J by 7 bases, with 15 bases left in between. Germline CDR1 and CDR2: SGHDN and FVKESK. The CDR3: CASSQDAAGLFGYTF. The DNA of the CDR3 is TGTGCCAGCAGCCAAGATGCGGCAGGGTTGTTTGGCTACACCTTC.

This rearrangement joins TRBV7-9 to TRBJ2-1; TRBD2 aligns across 8 bases. The CDR3 length is 15 residues. The ends lost 6 bases at V and 1 base at J; junction bases unmatched: 5. Germline-derived CDR1 and CDR2 are SEHNR and FQNEAQ (reference sequence). In nucleotides, the CDR3 is TGTGCCAGCAGGGAACTAGCGGATTCCTACAATGAGCAGTTCTTC. The encoded protein is CASRELADSYNEQFF.

V is TRBV5-1 and J is TRBJ2-3; 7 nucleotides agree with TRBD1. The CDR3 runs 12 residues. After removal of 7 bases from V and 4 bases from J, the junction contained 3 bases not matched to a gene. Germline loops: CDR1 SGHRS, CDR2 YFSETQ. The CDR3 bases are TGCGCCAGCGGACAGGTCGCAGATACGCAGTATTTT. The encoded protein is CASGQVADTQYF.

The rearrangement links TRBV6-1 to TRBJ2-1, with D unclear. Germline V CDR1 and CDR2: MNHNS, SASEGT. This CDR3 region has 11 residues. V was clipped by 7 bases and J by 3 bases, with 4 bases between them. CDR3: CASTHYNEQFF. The CDR3 DNA reads TGTGCCAGCACCCACTACAATGAGCAGTTCTTC.

The DNA of the CDR3 is TGCGCCAGCAGCTTGGTTGGCGCGGACAATGAGCAGTTCTTC. Residues: CASSLVGADNEQFF. The chain is built from TRBV5-1 and TRBJ2-1; D is uncertain. Germline CDR1 SGHRS, CDR2 YFSETQ. V lost 0 bases, J lost 5 bases, and 9 bases lay in between. CDR3 length equals 14 residues. The whole variable domain, filled in from reference TRBV5-1 and TRBJ2-1, reads KAGVTQTPRYLIKTRGQQVTLSCSPISGHRSVSWYQQTPGQGLQFLFEYFSETQRNKGNFPGRFSGRQFSNSRSEMNVSTLELGDSALYLCASSLVGADNEQFFGPGTRLTVL.

The chain links TRBV28 to TRBJ1-5, with 8 nucleotides matching TRBD1. V lost 5 bases, J lost 6 bases, and 9 bases stayed unmatched. The CDR3 covers 15 residues. Germline CDR1 is MDHEN and CDR2 is SYDVKM. CDR3 sequence reads: CASSPRTGSSQPQHF. CDR3 DNA: TGTGCCAGCAGTCCTCGGACAGGGAGTAGTCAGCCCCAGCATTTT.

This clone has just a few counts. V and J are TRBV2 and TRBJ2-4; 8 bases are a match to TRBD2. The CDR3 sequence is 19 residues long. V dropped 6 bases and J dropped 0; count of bases not matched to a gene: 16. Germline V gene sequence: CDR1 SNHLY, CDR2 FYNNEI. The CDR3 region has the DNA TGTGCCAGCAGCTTCAGGGGTAGCGGGATTGAGATAGCCAAAAACATTCAGTACTTC. Translation gives CASSFRGSGIEIAKNIQYF.

The chain links TRBV28 to TRBJ2-2; maybe TRBD2 (6 bases). The germline V gene encodes CDR1 MDHEN and CDR2 SYDVKM. The length of the CDR3 is 14 residues. V shed 8 bases and J shed 3 bases, with 13 bases lying between them. CDR3 in amino acids: CASHGSPYTGELFF. The DNA for the CDR3 is TGTGCCAGCCACGGGAGCCCGTACACCGGGGAGCTGTTTTTT.

The chain links TRBV5-6 to TRBJ2-1; 8 bases match TRBD2. This CDR3 has 15 amino acids. CDR1 is SGHDT, CDR2 YYEEEE, per germline. J gave up 0 bases and V 3 bases, and 2 bases lay outside the gene matches. The CDR3 sequence is CASSSGLGSYNEQFF. As DNA, the CDR3 is TGTGCCAGCAGCTCGGGACTAGGCTCCTACAATGAGCAGTTCTTC.